The 19 T cell receptor beta chains below all came from one sample that was sequenced in a study of graft-versus-host responses after intestinal transplantation. Some clones are missing from TCRdb's copy, which holds only in-frame ones; the method was immunoSEQ multiplex PCR. Altogether about 93,000 clones are present, 80% to 95% being singletons, with the ten largest covering roughly 0.49%. The antigens of these receptors remain unknown. The sequences come from unstimulated CD8+ T cells sorted from spleen or lymph node cells, collected before intestinal transplant. Receptors originate from a human donor who received an intestinal transplant.

The genes are TRBV4-2 and TRBJ2-5; no clear D. Germline V lookup: CDR1 LGHNA, CDR2 YNFKEQ. V was cut by 0 bases and J by 2 bases, with 7 bases left in between. The CDR3 contains 14 residues. The chain's CDR3 is CASSQEGRQETQYF. The CDR3 DNA reads as TGTGCCAGCAGCCAAGAAGGCAGGCAAGAGACCCAGTACTTC.

In nucleotides, the CDR3 is TGTGCCACCCGACAGAGTGTGAACACTGAAGCTTTCTTT. It encodes CATRQSVNTEAFF. The gene calls are TRBV19 and TRBJ1-1; TRBD1 might be the D (5 bases). The CDR3 totals 13 residues. Trimming removed 10 bases at V and 0 bases at J, with 12 bases between. Germline values: CDR1 LNHDA, CDR2 SQIVND (reference sequence).

The chain employs TRBV27 and TRBJ1-4; D is possibly TRBD1 (6 bases). Deletions cut 3 bases from V and 5 bases from J, with 19 bases between. Germline V lookup: CDR1 MNHEY, CDR2 SMNVEV (reference sequence). This CDR3 comprises 17 residues. Here the CDR3 reads CASSLGTLQGGNEKLFF. CDR3 DNA sequence: TGTGCCAGCAGTTTGGGGACCCTACAGGGAGGGAATGAAAAACTGTTTTTT.

The rearrangement links TRBV7-9 to TRBJ2-7; 7 nucleotides line up with TRBD1. Germline V gene data show CDR1 as SEHNR and CDR2 as FQNEAQ (reference sequence). The CDR3 sequence is 13 residues long. Trimming cost V 4 bases and J 5 bases; bases outside gene matches: 5. Here the CDR3 DNA reads TGTGCCAGCAGCTACGACAGGGCCGACGAGCAGTACTTC. Amino acid sequence: CASSYDRADEQYF.

Only a few counts were recorded for this clone. The gene calls are TRBV30 and TRBJ2-7, with D hard to call. The CDR3 totals 15 residues. In germline, CDR1 is GTSNPN, CDR2 SVGIG (reference sequence). Trimming pared 1 base from V and 6 bases from J, leaving 19 bases between. This CDR3 is CAWSDQERGLSEQYF. In nucleotides, the CDR3 is TGTGCCTGGAGTGACCAAGAGAGAGGTTTAAGCGAGCAGTACTTC.

The chain links TRBV30 to TRBJ1-5; D may be TRBD1 (6 bases). Trimming cost V 0 bases and J 12 bases, with 12 bases left between them. This CDR3 has 12 residues. Germline lookup yields CDR1 GTSNPN and CDR2 SVGIG (reference sequence). CDR3 protein: CAWSVGRTDQHF. In DNA, the CDR3 is TGTGCCTGGAGTGTCGGGAGGACAGACCAGCATTTT.

The chain links TRBV30 to TRBJ2-7, with D possibly matching TRBD2 (6 bases). Germline V gene data show CDR1 as GTSNPN and CDR2 as SVGIG (reference sequence). Trimming removed 8 bases from V and 1 base from J, with 18 bases in between. This CDR3 spans 14 amino acids. CDR3 region: CALRPGGGSYEQYF. DNA of the CDR3: TGTGCCCTCCGCCCCGGGGGTGGATCCTACGAGCAGTACTTC.

The V and J genes are TRBV18 and TRBJ2-2; D possibly corresponds to TRBD1 (6 bases). Germline V gene sequence: CDR1 KGHSH, CDR2 LQKENI. The V and J ends lost 3 bases and 3 bases respectively, with 11 bases between them. The CDR3 loop spans 15 amino acids. The CDR3 bases are TGTGCCAGCTCACCGGGGGCAGAACACACCGGGGAGCTGTTTTTT. It is translated as CASSPGAEHTGELFF.

The V and J genes are TRBV7-9 and TRBJ2-1; 9 nucleotides match TRBD2. The CDR3 consists of 15 residues. The junction had 8 bases not matched to a gene; V was cut back by 5 bases and J by 6 bases. Germline values: CDR1 SEHNR, CDR2 FQNEAQ (reference sequence). CDR3 loop: CASSAPGTSINEQFF. The CDR3 DNA is TGTGCCAGCAGCGCCCCCGGGACTAGCATCAATGAGCAGTTCTTC.

The chain recombines TRBV5-1 with TRBJ2-1; D might be TRBD1 (6 bases). The CDR3 consists of 15 residues. Germline V gives CDR1 SGHRS, CDR2 YFSETQ. V lost 1 base, J lost 3 bases, and 11 bases lay in between. The CDR3 DNA reads TGCGCCAGCAGCTTGTCAGGGGAAGTCTACAATGAGCAGTTCTTC. It translates to CASSLSGEVYNEQFF.

The chain employs TRBV6-1 and TRBJ2-2; 8 nucleotides agree with TRBD1. The J segment lost 5 bases and the V segment lost 2 bases, leaving 10 bases of the junction unmatched. The germline CDR1 and CDR2 sequences are MNHNS and SASEGT. CDR3 length: 17 residues. The CDR3 nucleotides are TGTGCCAGCAGTGAACCGAGATGGACAGGGACGACCGGGGAGCTGTTTTTT. This translates into CASSEPRWTGTTGELFF.

In DNA, the CDR3 is TGTGCCAGCAGCCCGACAGCTTACTACGAGCAGTACTTC. Protein product: CASSPTAYYEQYF. The rearrangement uses TRBV7-2 and TRBJ2-7; possibly TRBD1 for D (5 bases). The germline gives CDR1 SGHTA, CDR2 FQGNSA. The CDR3 covers 13 residues. V lost 5 bases and J lost 3, with 11 bases in between.

The gene calls are TRBV4-1 and TRBJ1-1; 7 bases map to TRBD1. Per germline, CDR1 MGHRA and CDR2 YSYEKL. After removal of 6 bases from V and 3 bases from J, the junction contained 7 bases not matched to a gene. The CDR3 runs to 14 residues. CDR3 DNA sequence: TGCGCCAGCAGTCTCGGGACAGCTTACACTGAAGCTTTCTTT. Residues: CASSLGTAYTEAFF.

Note on this clone: One end of the junction varies from germline; a read error may be responsible. The V and J genes are TRBV2 and TRBJ1-1, with 7 bases aligning to TRBD1. This CDR3 comprises 19 residues. CDR1 is SNHLY, CDR2 FYNNEI, per germline. CDR3 sequence (DNA): TGTGCCAGCAGTGAACTTCAGGCCAGACAGGGTAAGGGAAACACTGAAGCTTCCTTT. Amino acid sequence: CASSELQARQGKGNTEASF.

This chain connects TRBV5-6 to TRBJ2-5; D might be TRBD2 (6 bases). The J call may be mistaken, given a closer DNA end match to TRBJ2-7. CDR3 size: 12 residues. CDR1 and CDR2 (germline): SGHDT, YYEEEE. In nucleotides, the CDR3 is TGTGCCAGCAGCCCCGGGAGTTACGAGCAGTACTTC. Its translation is CASSPGSYEQYF.

This chain links TRBV28 with TRBJ2-2, with 9 bases fitting TRBD2. Germline V gene lookup returns CDR1 MDHEN and CDR2 SYDVKM. The CDR3 is 16 residues long. The junction had 7 bases not matched to a gene; V was cut back by 2 bases and J by 6 bases. The CDR3 region has the DNA TGTGCCAGCAGTTTAGCGGGAGGGCTTTTTCCCGGGGAGCTGTTTTTT. Amino acids: CASSLAGGLFPGELFF.

The V gene is TRBV5-6, the J gene TRBJ2-1, with D possibly TRBD2 on 6 matching bases. The germline V gene encodes CDR1 SGHDT and CDR2 YYEEEE. CDR3 size: 15 residues. V gave up 4 bases and J gave up 3 bases, with 14 bases separating them. Here the CDR3 DNA reads TGTGCCAGCAGCCGGGGACTTGAATACTACAATGAGCAGTTCTTC. Its protein product is CASSRGLEYYNEQFF.

CDR3 nucleotide sequence: TGTGCCAGCTCACCGACAGGGGGCAAAGACGAGCAGTACTTC. Translation: CASSPTGGKDEQYF. The rearrangement links TRBV18 to TRBJ2-7; 10 nucleotides line up with TRBD1. J lost 5 bases, V lost 3 bases, and 4 bases had no gene match. The CDR3 loop spans 14 amino acids. CDR1 and CDR2 from the germline V gene are KGHSH and LQKENI.

The CDR3 DNA sequence: TGTGCCAGCAGCGAAGGGGGAACAGTTGCTGGGGCCAACGTCCTGACTTTC. It codes for CASSEGGTVAGANVLTF. The rearrangement joins TRBV7-9 to TRBJ2-6, with D possibly TRBD1 on 6 matching bases. V lost 5 bases, J lost 2 bases, and 16 bases lay in between. Germline assignment: CDR1 SEHNR and CDR2 FQNEAQ (reference sequence). This CDR3 spans 17 amino acids.